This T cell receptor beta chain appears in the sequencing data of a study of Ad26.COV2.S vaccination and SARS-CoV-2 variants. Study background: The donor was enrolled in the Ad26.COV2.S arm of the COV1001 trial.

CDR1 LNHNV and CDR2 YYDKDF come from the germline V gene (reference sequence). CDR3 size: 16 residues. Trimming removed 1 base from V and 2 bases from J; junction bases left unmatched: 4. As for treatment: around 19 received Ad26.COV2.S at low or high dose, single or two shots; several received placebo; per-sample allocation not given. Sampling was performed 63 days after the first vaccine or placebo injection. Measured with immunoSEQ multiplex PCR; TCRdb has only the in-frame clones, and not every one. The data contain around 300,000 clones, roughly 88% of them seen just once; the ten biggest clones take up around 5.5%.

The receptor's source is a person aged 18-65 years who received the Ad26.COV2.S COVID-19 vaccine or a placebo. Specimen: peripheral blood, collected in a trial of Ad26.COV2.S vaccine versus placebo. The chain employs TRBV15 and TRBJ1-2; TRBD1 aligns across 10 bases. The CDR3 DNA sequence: TGTGCCACCAGCAGAGGGGGGGGACAGGGGAACTATGGCTACACCTTC. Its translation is CATSRGGGQGNYGYTF.